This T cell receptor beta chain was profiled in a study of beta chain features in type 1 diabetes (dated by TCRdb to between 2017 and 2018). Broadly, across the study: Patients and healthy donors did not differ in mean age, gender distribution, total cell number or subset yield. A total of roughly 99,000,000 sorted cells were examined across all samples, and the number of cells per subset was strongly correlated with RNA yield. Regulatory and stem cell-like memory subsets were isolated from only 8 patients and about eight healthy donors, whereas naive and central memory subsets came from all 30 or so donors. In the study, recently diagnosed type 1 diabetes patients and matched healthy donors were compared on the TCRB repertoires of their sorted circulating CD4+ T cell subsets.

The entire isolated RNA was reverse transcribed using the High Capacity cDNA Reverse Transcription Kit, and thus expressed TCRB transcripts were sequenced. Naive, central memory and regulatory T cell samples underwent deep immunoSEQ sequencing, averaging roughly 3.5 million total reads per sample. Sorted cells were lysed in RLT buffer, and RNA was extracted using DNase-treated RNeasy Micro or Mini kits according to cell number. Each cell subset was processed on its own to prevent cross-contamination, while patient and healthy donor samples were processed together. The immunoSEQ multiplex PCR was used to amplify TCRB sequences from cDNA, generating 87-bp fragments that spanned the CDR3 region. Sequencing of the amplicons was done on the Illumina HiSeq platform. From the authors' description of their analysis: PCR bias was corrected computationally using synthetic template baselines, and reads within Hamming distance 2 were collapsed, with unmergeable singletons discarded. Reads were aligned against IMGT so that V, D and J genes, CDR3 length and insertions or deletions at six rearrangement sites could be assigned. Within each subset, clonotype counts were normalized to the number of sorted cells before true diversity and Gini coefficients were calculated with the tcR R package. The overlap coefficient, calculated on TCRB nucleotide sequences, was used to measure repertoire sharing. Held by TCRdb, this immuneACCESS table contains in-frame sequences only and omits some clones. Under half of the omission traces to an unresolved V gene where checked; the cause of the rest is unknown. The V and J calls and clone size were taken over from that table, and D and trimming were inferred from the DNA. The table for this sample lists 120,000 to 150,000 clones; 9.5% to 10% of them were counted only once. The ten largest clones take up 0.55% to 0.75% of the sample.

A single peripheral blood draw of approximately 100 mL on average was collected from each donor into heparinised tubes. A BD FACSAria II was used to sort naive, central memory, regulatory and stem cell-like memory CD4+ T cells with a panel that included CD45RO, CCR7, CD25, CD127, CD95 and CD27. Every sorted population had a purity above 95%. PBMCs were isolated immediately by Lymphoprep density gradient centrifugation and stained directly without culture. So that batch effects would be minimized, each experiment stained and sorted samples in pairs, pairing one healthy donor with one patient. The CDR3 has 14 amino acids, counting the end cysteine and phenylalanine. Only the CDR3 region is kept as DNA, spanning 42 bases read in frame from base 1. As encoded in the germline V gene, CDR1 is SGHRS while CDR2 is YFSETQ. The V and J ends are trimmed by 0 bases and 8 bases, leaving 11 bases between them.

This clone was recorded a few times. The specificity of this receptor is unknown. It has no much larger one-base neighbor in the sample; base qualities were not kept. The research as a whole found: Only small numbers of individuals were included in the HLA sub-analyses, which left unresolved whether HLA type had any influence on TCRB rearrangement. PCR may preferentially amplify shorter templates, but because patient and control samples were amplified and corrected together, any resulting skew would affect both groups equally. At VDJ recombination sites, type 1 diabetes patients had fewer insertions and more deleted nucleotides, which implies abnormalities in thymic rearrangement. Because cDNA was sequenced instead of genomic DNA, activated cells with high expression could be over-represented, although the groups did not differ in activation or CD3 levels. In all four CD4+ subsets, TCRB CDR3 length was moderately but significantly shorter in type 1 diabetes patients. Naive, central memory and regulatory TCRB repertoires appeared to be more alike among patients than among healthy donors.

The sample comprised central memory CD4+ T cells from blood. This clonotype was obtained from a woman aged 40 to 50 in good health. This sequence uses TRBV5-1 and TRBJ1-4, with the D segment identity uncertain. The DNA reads TGCGCCAGCAGCTTGGGCAGCCGAGGGGAAAAACTGTTTTTT. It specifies CASSLGSRGEKLFF.